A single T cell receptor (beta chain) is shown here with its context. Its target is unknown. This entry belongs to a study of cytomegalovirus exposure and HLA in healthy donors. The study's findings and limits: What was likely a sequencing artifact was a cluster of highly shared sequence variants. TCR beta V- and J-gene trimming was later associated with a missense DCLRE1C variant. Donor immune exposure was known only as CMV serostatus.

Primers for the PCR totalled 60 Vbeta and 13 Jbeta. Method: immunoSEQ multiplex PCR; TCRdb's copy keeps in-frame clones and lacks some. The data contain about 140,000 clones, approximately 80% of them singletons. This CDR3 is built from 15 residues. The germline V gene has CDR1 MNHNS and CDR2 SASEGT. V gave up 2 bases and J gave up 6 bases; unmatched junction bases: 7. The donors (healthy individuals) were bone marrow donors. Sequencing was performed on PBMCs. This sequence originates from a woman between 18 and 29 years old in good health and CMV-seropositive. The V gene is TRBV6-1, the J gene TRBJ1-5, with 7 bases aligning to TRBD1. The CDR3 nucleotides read TGTGCCAGCAGTGAAAGAGGACAGGAGCGTCAGCCCCAGCATTTT. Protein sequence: CASSERGQERQPQHF.